The 18 T cell receptor beta chains below come from one sample, sequenced in a study of T cell repertoires in cytomegalovirus infection. TCRdb ran MiXCR on the reads and lists one entry per CDR3 protein. The sample yields roughly 180,000 distinct CDR3 sequences, over 25% seen once. Material for sequencing was PBMCs. These receptors all stem from a human donor in good health (CMV status not recorded). Some clones in this sample may be carry-over from other donors' samples.

There are a few counts of this clonotype. V and J are TRBV5-8 and TRBJ2-5, with TRBD2 matching over 10 bases. This CDR3 has 17 amino acids. The V gene end was trimmed by 0 bases and the J gene end by 0 bases; junction bases not matched to a gene: 5. CDR1 is SGHTS and CDR2 is YDEGEE in the germline V gene. DNA of the CDR3: TGTGCCAGCAGCTTGGGTCTAGCGGGGGCGTACCAAGAGACCCAGTACTTC. Encoded protein: CASSLGLAGAYQETQYF. The complete variable domain, with remaining parts taken from reference TRBV5-8 and TRBJ2-5, reads EAGVTQSPTHLIKTRGQQATLRCSPISGHTSVYWYQQALGLGLQFLLWYDEGEERNRGNFPPRFSGRQFPNYSSELNVNALELEDSALYLCASSLGLAGAYQETQYFGPGTRLLVL.

The V and J genes are TRBV12-3 or TRBV12-4 and TRBJ2-5; maybe TRBD2 (5 bases). The V end lost 3 bases, the J end lost 4 bases, and 6 bases lay between the germline ends. This CDR3 comprises 12 residues. The CDR3: CASSFRGETQYF. In nucleotides, the CDR3 is TGTGCCAGCAGTTTTCGGGGAGAGACCCAGTACTTC.

This clonotype has just a few counts. Written as DNA, the CDR3 is TGTGCCAGCAGCCCCGGGACAGGGGAAGGGGAAAAACTGTTTTTT. It yields the protein CASSPGTGEGEKLFF. The chain employs TRBV7-2 and TRBJ1-4, with 10 bases identical to TRBD1. Germline CDR1 SGHTA, CDR2 FQGNSA. V trimming: 5 bases; J trimming: 8 bases; junction bases outside the gene matches: 8. The CDR3 has 15 amino acids.

The chain combines TRBV5-6 with TRBJ2-4, with 11 bases fitting TRBD1. Germline V CDR1 and CDR2: SGHDT, YYEEEE. V trimming: 4 bases; J trimming: 8 bases; junction bases outside the gene matches: 5. This CDR3 spans 14 amino acids. CDR3 coding DNA: TGTGCCAGCAGCGGACAGGGGGCCCAGGACATTCAGTACTTC. Protein product: CASSGQGAQDIQYF. The complete variable domain, with remaining parts taken from reference TRBV5-6 and TRBJ2-4, reads DAGVTQSPTHLIKTRGQQVTLRCSPKSGHDTVSWYQQALGQGPQFIFQYYEEEERQRGNFPDRFSGHQFPNYSSELNVNALLLGDSALYLCASSGQGAQDIQYFGAGTRLSVL.

The chain recombines TRBV14 with TRBJ2-5; D unresolved. Germline V CDR1 and CDR2: SGHDN, FVKESK. The CDR3 runs 17 residues. Trimming shortened V by 1 base and J by 4 bases, and 19 bases separated the two germline ends. Here the CDR3 DNA reads TGTGCCAGCAGCCAAGTCCAAGGGAATGAATGGAGAGAGACCCAGTACTTC. Translation: CASSQVQGNEWRETQYF.

This clonotype was counted only a few times. V and J are TRBV7-2 and TRBJ1-3, with D possibly being TRBD1 (5 bases). V was clipped by 3 bases and J by 3 bases, with 9 bases between them. The CDR3 length is 14 residues. Per the germline V gene, CDR1 is SGHTA and CDR2 is FQGNSA. This CDR3 is CASSFQGDGNTIYF. CDR3 DNA: TGTGCCAGCAGCTTTCAGGGAGATGGAAACACCATATATTTT.

The chain has TRBV7-2 and TRBJ1-2, with D hard to call. Deletions cut 1 base from V and 2 bases from J, with 8 bases between. There are 14 residues in the CDR3. Germline V gene sequence: CDR1 SGHTA, CDR2 FQGNSA. CDR3 nucleotides: TGTGCCAGCAGCTTAGAGTGGAGGAACTATGGCTACACCTTC. Encoded protein: CASSLEWRNYGYTF.

The chain recombines TRBV5-1 with TRBJ1-1; D is possibly TRBD1 (6 bases). CDR3 length: 13 amino acids. The V end was cut by 0 bases, the J end by 7 bases, with 10 bases between. The germline gives CDR1 SGHRS, CDR2 YFSETQ. The CDR3 sequence: CASSLEGEVEAFF. The CDR3 bases are TGCGCCAGCAGCTTGGAGGGGGAGGTTGAAGCTTTCTTT.

V usage is TRBV6-1 and J usage is TRBJ1-5; D unclear. Germline V lookup: CDR1 MNHNS, CDR2 SASEGT. V was trimmed by 0 bases and J by 4 bases, leaving 16 bases between them. The CDR3 length is 17 residues. The DNA for the CDR3 is TGTGCCAGCAGTGAAGCAGGGCGACAAAGTCGTAATCAGCCCCAGCATTTT. It is translated as CASSEAGRQSRNQPQHF.

This clonotype was seen ten or more times. The V and J genes are TRBV12-3 or TRBV12-4 and TRBJ1-1, with TRBD1 as a possible D gene (6 bases). Trimming removed 5 bases at V and 4 bases at J, with 14 bases between. The CDR3 spans 14 residues. DNA for the CDR3: TGTGCCAGCAGTCTACAGGGTACGAGCACTGAAGCTTTCTTT. Protein product: CASSLQGTSTEAFF.

The chain joins TRBV15 to TRBJ2-5; D is uncertain. Germline CDR1 LNHNV, CDR2 YYDKDF (reference sequence). Deletions cut 8 bases from V and 5 bases from J, with 12 bases between. The CDR3 has 12 amino acids. DNA of the CDR3: TGTGCCACCTCGCCCCGAGAGGAGACCCAGTACTTC. This gives the protein CATSPREETQYF.

This sequence joins TRBV2 and TRBJ2-5, with a weak D call TRBD1 (6 bases). The germline V gene encodes CDR1 SNHLY and CDR2 FYNNEI. CDR3 length: 13 amino acids. Trimming took 5 bases from V and 5 from J, leaving 12 bases between them. The CDR3 is CASSWGLPETQYF. In nucleotides, the CDR3 is TGTGCCAGCAGTTGGGGGCTCCCGGAGACCCAGTACTTC.

This clonotype was detected only a few times. At one end, the junction sequence differs from germline, possibly due to a read error. V gene TRBV29-1 combines with J gene TRBJ2-2; D gene unclear. The CDR3 is made up of 13 amino acids. Germline-derived CDR1 and CDR2 are SQVTM and ANQGSEA. CDR3 loop: CSVPRANPGELFF. In nucleotides, the CDR3 is TGCAGCGTCCCTCGGGCGAACCCCGGGGAGCTGTTTTTT.

There are many counts of this clonotype. V usage is TRBV7-2 and J usage is TRBJ1-6; D is unresolved. The germline CDR1 and CDR2 sequences are SGHTA and FQGNSA. V lost 6 bases and J 3 bases, leaving 12 bases between the germline ends. The CDR3 has 15 amino acids. CDR3 nucleotides: TGTGCCAGCAGTCCCAGACACCTCTATAATTCACCCCTCCACTTT. It translates to CASSPRHLYNSPLHF.

This clonotype was recorded at least ten times. The chain combines TRBV30 with TRBJ2-1, with 14 bases fitting TRBD2. Trimming removed 8 bases from V and 5 bases from J; junction bases left unmatched: 2. Germline V lookup: CDR1 GTSNPN, CDR2 SVGIG (reference sequence). The CDR3 has 13 residues. CDR3 in amino acids: CALTSGGDNEQFF. Here the CDR3 DNA reads TGTGCCCTGACTAGCGGGGGGGACAATGAGCAGTTCTTC.

The V gene is TRBV6-6, the J gene TRBJ1-5, with 7 bases aligning to TRBD1. V trimming: 11 bases; J trimming: 7 bases; junction bases outside the gene matches: 14. The CDR3 is made up of 14 amino acids. Germline-derived CDR1 and CDR2 are MNHNY and SVGAGI (reference sequence). Written as DNA, the CDR3 is TGTGCCGCACTCGACAGGGAGAGGCCCCAGCCCCAGCATTTT. It codes for CAALDRERPQPQHF.

The J gene is TRBJ1-6, the V gene TRBV5-1; unclear D gene. Trimming took 6 bases from V and 0 from J, leaving 13 bases between them. The CDR3 runs 16 residues. Germline CDR1 and CDR2: SGHRS and YFSETQ. The CDR3: CASITFTGSYNSPLHF. Here the CDR3 DNA reads TGCGCCAGCATCACTTTCACCGGCTCCTATAATTCACCCCTCCACTTT. Supplemented by reference TRBV5-1 and TRBJ1-6, the full variable domain reads KAGVTQTPRYLIKTRGQQVTLSCSPISGHRSVSWYQQTPGQGLQFLFEYFSETQRNKGNFPGRFSGRQFSNSRSEMNVSTLELGDSALYLCASITFTGSYNSPLHFGNGTRLTVT.

Turning to this clonotype: A read error may account for a junction end that differs from germline. V is TRBV7-6 and J is TRBJ1-4; 9 nucleotides align to TRBD1. The CDR3 is 18 amino acids. CDR1 and CDR2 from the germline V gene are SGHVS and FNYEAQ. CDR3 residues: CASSDWDRVDTTNEKLFF. Here the CDR3 DNA reads TGTGCTAGCAGCGACTGGGACAGGGTAGACACAACTAATGAAAAACTGTTTTTT.